The clone carrying this T cell receptor (beta chain) was observed at least ten times. Its target is unknown. Arm-PCR with iRepertoire HTBI primers amplified the CDR3 regions for these TCR beta libraries. TCRdb processed the multiplex PCR reads anew with MiXCR; each CDR3 protein has one entry. The sample carries 350,000 to 550,000 distinct CDR3 sequences, about 17% recorded once. This entry comes from a study of regulatory T cells in long-lasting Graves disease. Time point given: newly diagnosed GD, antithyroid drugs for less than 3 months. PBMC-derived RNA was used for the TCR library. Roughly 10-milliliter peripheral blood samples went into EDTA tubes. The CDR3 contains 14 residues. V shed 5 bases, J shed 6 bases, and the junction held 10 bases outside the gene matches. The germline V gene has CDR1 SGHTA and CDR2 FQGNSA. The study, taken as a whole, reports: TRBV28 was favored in persistent disease, as were TRBJ1-2 and TRBJ2-5. Between persistent patients, 2,500 to 3,500 public clonotypes were shared, exceeding the approximately 990 shared between new patients.

These data are also associated with another study on T cells in Graves' hyperthyroidism and ophthalmopathy.

The sequence came from a woman aged 18-29 years with Graves disease. The source was peripheral blood mononuclear cells (PBMCs), collected at new diagnosis, from a patient treated with antithyroid drugs. The chain links TRBV7-2 to TRBJ2-7; TRBD2 matches 7 bases. The CDR3 bases are TGTGCCAGCAGCACAGTCGGGGGGACGGGCGAGCAGTACTTC. Protein sequence: CASSTVGGTGEQYF.